This passage covers 11 T cell receptor beta chains from one sample sequenced in a study of shared clonotypes between healthy human individuals. Generated by immunoSEQ multiplex PCR, the TCRdb table keeps only in-frame clones and is missing some. Among about 1.1 million clones listed, 70% to 85% were seen once. The material sequenced was memory CD4+ T cells from PBMCs. Documented subset: CD45RA-negative fraction. The receptors shown here come from a man younger than 35 in good health. Some clones in this sample may be carry-over from other donors' samples.

The chain uses TRBV7-9 and TRBJ2-1; TRBD1 matches at 8 bases. The CDR3 covers 16 residues. Trimming removed 3 bases from V and 4 bases from J; junction bases left unmatched: 8. Germline loops: CDR1 SEHNR, CDR2 FQNEAQ (reference sequence). The CDR3, as DNA: TGTGCCAGCAGCTTCAGGGGGACAGGATTTTACAATGAGCAGTTCTTC. Translated, it gives CASSFRGTGFYNEQFF.

This clone came up a few times. The V and J genes are TRBV5-4 and TRBJ2-2; D is unresolved. Germline V gives CDR1 SGHNT, CDR2 YYREEE (reference sequence). V was pared by 6 bases and J by 1 base, with 13 bases between. The CDR3 length is 15 residues. The CDR3 nucleotides are TGTGCCAGCAAAACTGGCCCGGAGAACACCGGGGAGCTGTTTTTT. It is translated as CASKTGPENTGELFF.

V is TRBV19 and J is TRBJ1-3; D call uncertain. Germline V gives CDR1 LNHDA, CDR2 SQIVND (reference sequence). Between the trimmed V and J ends, which lost 5 bases and 5 bases, there was a span of 13 bases. CDR3 size: 14 residues. The DNA of the CDR3 is TGTGCCAGTAGTGAGATAGGACCGAGAAACACCATATATTTT. The encoded protein is CASSEIGPRNTIYF.

V is TRBV5-1 and J is TRBJ2-2, with 8 bases identical to TRBD1. The J segment lost 4 bases and the V segment lost 4 bases, leaving 6 bases of the junction unmatched. The germline V gene encodes CDR1 SGHRS and CDR2 YFSETQ. The CDR3 totals 15 residues. The DNA of the CDR3 is TGCGCCAGCAGCCGGGACGGACAGGGCACCGGGGAGCTGTTTTTT. Its protein product is CASSRDGQGTGELFF.

The gene calls are TRBV19 and TRBJ1-5; D perhaps matches TRBD1 (6 bases). V was trimmed by 6 bases and J by 3 bases, leaving 12 bases between them. Germline CDR1 is LNHDA and CDR2 is SQIVND (reference sequence). The CDR3 runs to 14 residues. CDR3: CASRRQANNQPQHF. In DNA form, the CDR3 reads TGTGCCAGTAGGCGACAGGCCAACAATCAGCCCCAGCATTTT.

V is TRBV28 and J is TRBJ1-5; TRBD1 aligns across 7 bases. The CDR3 totals 14 residues. The V gene's germline CDR1 is MDHEN and CDR2 SYDVKM. V gave up 6 bases and J gave up 7 bases; unmatched junction bases: 9. This CDR3 is CASSRGQFGQPQHF. The CDR3 nucleotides are TGTGCCAGCAGCCGGGGACAGTTCGGCCAGCCCCAGCATTTT.

The chain uses TRBV19 and TRBJ2-5, with 7 bases aligning to TRBD1. Germline V CDR1 and CDR2: LNHDA, SQIVND (reference sequence). This CDR3 contains 13 residues. With 6 bases clipped from V and 5 bases from J, the junction kept 6 bases outside the gene matches. The CDR3 protein is CASSLTGWETQYF. The CDR3 nucleotides read TGTGCCAGTAGCCTGACAGGGTGGGAGACCCAGTACTTC. The entire variable domain, with the rest obtained from reference TRBV19 and TRBJ2-5, is as follows: DGGITQSPKYLFRKEGQNVTLSCEQNLNHDAMYWYRQDPGQGLRLIYYSQIVNDFQKGDIAEGYSVSREKKESFPLTVTSAQKNPTAFYLCASSLTGWETQYFGPGTRLLVL.

The gene calls are TRBV5-1 and TRBJ2-2; 13 bases agree with TRBD2. The CDR3 length is 15 residues. CDR1 is SGHRS, CDR2 YFSETQ, per germline. The junction had 5 bases not matched to a gene; V was cut back by 6 bases and J by 6 bases. The CDR3 DNA reads as TGCGCCAGCAACGGACTAGCGGGAGTATCCGGGGAGCTGTTTTTT. Amino acids: CASNGLAGVSGELFF. Supplemented by reference TRBV5-1 and TRBJ2-2, the full variable domain reads KAGVTQTPRYLIKTRGQQVTLSCSPISGHRSVSWYQQTPGQGLQFLFEYFSETQRNKGNFPGRFSGRQFSNSRSEMNVSTLELGDSALYLCASNGLAGVSGELFFGEGSRLTVL.

V usage is TRBV11-1 and J usage is TRBJ2-1; 8 bases are shared with TRBD1. This CDR3 comprises 16 residues. V lost 5 bases, J lost 8 bases, and 14 bases stayed unmatched. Germline assignment: CDR1 SGHAT and CDR2 FQDESV (reference sequence). The CDR3 sequence: CASSPRPGQGRDEQFF. Written as DNA, the CDR3 is TGTGCCAGCAGCCCGCGCCCTGGACAGGGAAGGGATGAGCAGTTCTTC.

The CDR3 here is CASSSGRQGSEKLFF. As DNA, the CDR3 is TGCGCCAGCAGCTCGGGGAGACAGGGTTCAGAAAAACTGTTTTTT. This rearrangement joins TRBV5-1 to TRBJ1-4; 7 bases line up with TRBD1. This CDR3 region has 15 residues. The trim removed 3 bases at V and 8 bases at J, leaving 10 bases unmatched. Looked up from germline, CDR1 is SGHRS and CDR2 is YFSETQ.

The table lists this clone with a count of one. V gene TRBV6-5 combines with J gene TRBJ2-7, with 8 bases that match TRBD1. The CDR3 runs 15 residues. With 3 bases clipped from V and 4 bases from J, the junction kept 8 bases outside the gene matches. CDR1 is MNHEY, CDR2 SVGAGI, per germline. CDR3 region: CASSYSAGGGYEQYF. Here the CDR3 DNA reads TGTGCCAGCAGTTATTCGGCAGGGGGCGGGTACGAGCAGTACTTC.